This TCR beta chain was retrieved from a study of T cell changes during pregnancy in multiple sclerosis. Germline lookup yields CDR1 SGDLS and CDR2 YYNGEE. V lost 2 bases to trimming and J lost 4 bases; unmatched junction nucleotides: 6. CDR3 size: 16 residues. TCRdb's table, derived via immunoSEQ multiplex PCR, lists solely in-frame clones and lacks some. The data hold approximately 57,000 clones, with 75% to 95% observed a single time. The V gene is TRBV9, the J gene TRBJ2-2, with TRBD2 identical over 9 bases. The starting material was peripheral blood, obtained after pregnancy. The source of this sequence is a female donor in good health, enrolled as a control in a pregnancy study. The CDR3 DNA reads as TGTGCCAGCAGCGTTATAGCGGGAGCGGGCACCGGGGAGCTGTTTTTT. This encodes CASSVIAGAGTGELFF.